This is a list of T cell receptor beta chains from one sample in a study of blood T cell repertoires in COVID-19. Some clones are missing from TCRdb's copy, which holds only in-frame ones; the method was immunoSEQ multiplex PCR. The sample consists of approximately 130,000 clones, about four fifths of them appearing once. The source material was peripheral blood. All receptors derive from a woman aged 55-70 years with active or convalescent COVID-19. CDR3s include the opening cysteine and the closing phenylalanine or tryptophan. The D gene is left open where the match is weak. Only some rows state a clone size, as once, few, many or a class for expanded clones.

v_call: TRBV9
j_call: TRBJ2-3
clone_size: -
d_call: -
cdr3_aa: CASSVGSSFGDTQYF
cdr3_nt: TGTGCCAGCAGCGTAGGTTCAAGCTTCGGAGATACGCAGTATTTT

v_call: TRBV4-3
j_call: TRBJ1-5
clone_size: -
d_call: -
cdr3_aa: CASSQDYRDTQPQHF
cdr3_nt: TGCGCCAGCAGCCAAGATTACCGGGATACTCAGCCCCAGCATTTT

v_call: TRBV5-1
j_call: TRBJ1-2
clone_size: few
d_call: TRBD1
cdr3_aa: CASSPGQGAFYGYTF
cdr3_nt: TGCGCCAGCAGCCCGGGACAGGGGGCGTTCTATGGCTACACCTTC

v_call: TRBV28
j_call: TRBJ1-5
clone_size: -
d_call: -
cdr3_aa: CASSSRQGNQPQHF
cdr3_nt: TGTGCCAGCAGTTCCCGACAGGGCAATCAGCCCCAGCATTTT

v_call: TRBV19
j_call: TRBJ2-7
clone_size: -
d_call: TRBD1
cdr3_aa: CASIWDRDPHEQYF
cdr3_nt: TGTGCCAGTATCTGGGACAGGGACCCCCACGAGCAGTACTTC

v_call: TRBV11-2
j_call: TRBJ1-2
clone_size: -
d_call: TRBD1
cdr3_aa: CASSQNRQGPGGYTF
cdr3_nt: TGTGCCAGCAGCCAGAACCGACAGGGGCCAGGGGGCTACACCTTC

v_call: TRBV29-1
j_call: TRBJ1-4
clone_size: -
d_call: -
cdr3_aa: CSVDGRSNEKLFF
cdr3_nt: TGCAGCGTTGATGGGAGGTCTAATGAAAAACTGTTTTTT

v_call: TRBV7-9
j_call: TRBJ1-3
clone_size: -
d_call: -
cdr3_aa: CGLVEEDGNTIYF
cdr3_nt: TGTGGATTAGTCGAGGAAGACGGAAACACCATATATTTT

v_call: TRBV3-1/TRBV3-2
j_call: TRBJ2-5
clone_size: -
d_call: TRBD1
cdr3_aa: CASSQDLTGGQETQYF
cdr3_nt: TGTGCCAGCAGCCAAGATCTGACAGGGGGGCAAGAGACCCAGTACTTC

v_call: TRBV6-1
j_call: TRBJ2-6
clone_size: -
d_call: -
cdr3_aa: CASSEAPGTVLTF
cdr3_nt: TGTGCCAGCAGTGAAGCGCCCGGGACTGTCCTGACTTTC